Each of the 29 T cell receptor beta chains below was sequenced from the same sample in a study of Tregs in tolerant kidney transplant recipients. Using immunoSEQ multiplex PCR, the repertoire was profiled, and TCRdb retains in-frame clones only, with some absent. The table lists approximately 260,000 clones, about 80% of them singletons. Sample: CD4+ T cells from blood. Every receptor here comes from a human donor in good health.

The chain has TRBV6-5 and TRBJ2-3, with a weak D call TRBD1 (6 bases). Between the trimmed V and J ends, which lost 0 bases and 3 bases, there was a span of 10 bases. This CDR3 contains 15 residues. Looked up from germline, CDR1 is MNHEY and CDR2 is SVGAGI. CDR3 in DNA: TGTGCCAGCAGTTACTCCAGGGGTCGGACAGATACGCAGTATTTT. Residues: CASSYSRGRTDTQYF.

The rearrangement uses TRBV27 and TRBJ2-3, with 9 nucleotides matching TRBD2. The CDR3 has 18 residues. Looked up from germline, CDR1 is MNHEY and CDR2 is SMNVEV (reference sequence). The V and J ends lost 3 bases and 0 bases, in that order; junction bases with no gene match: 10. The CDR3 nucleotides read TGTGCCAGCAGTTTCCTGCGGGAGGGCCCCTTAAGCACAGATACGCAGTATTTT. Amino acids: CASSFLREGPLSTDTQYF.

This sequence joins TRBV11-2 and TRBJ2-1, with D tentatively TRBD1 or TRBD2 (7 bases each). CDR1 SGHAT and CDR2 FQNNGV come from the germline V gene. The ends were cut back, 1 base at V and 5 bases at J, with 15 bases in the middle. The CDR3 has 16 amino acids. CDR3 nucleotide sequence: TGTGCCAGCAGCTTAGGCGGGGGACAGACTCACAATGAGCAGTTCTTC. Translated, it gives CASSLGGGQTHNEQFF.

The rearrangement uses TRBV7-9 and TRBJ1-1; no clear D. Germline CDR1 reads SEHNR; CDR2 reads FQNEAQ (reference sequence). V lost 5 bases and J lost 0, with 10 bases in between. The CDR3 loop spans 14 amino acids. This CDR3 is CASSIELMNTEAFF. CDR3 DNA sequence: TGTGCCAGCAGCATCGAACTCATGAACACTGAAGCTTTCTTT.

The CDR3: CASSGQIYGYTF. The CDR3 DNA reads TGTGCCAGCAGCGGTCAGATCTATGGCTACACCTTC. J is TRBJ1-2 and V is TRBV11-2; D not resolved. The germline CDR1 and CDR2 sequences are SGHAT and FQNNGV. Trimming left V 5 bases short and J 4 bases short, with 8 bases between. CDR3 length equals 12 residues.

CDR3 coding DNA: TGTGCCAGTACTACCACAGGGTGGGACACTGAAGCTTTCTTT. Translated, it gives CASTTTGWDTEAFF. The V gene is TRBV19, the J gene TRBJ1-1, with D perhaps TRBD1 (6 bases). The V and J ends lost 7 bases and 3 bases respectively, with 15 bases between them. CDR1 and CDR2 from the germline V gene are LNHDA and SQIVND (reference sequence). This CDR3 is built from 14 residues. Together with reference TRBV19 and TRBJ1-1, the CDR3 gives the full variable domain: DGGITQSPKYLFRKEGQNVTLSCEQNLNHDAMYWYRQDPGQGLRLIYYSQIVNDFQKGDIAEGYSVSREKKESFPLTVTSAQKNPTAFYLCASTTTGWDTEAFFGQGTRLTVV.

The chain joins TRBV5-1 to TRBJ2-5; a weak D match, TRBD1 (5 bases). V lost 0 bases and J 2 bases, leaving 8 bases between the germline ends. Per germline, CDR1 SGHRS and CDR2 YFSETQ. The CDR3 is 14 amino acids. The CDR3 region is CASSLAAGQETQYF. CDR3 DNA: TGCGCCAGCAGCTTGGCGGCAGGGCAAGAGACCCAGTACTTC.

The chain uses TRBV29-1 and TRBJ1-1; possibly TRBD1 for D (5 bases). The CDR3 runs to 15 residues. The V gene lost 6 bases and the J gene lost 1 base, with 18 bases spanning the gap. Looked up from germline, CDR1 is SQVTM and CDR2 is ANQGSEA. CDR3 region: CSVNPGGRGNTEAFF. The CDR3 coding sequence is TGCAGCGTAAACCCGGGGGGAAGGGGGAACACTGAAGCTTTCTTT.

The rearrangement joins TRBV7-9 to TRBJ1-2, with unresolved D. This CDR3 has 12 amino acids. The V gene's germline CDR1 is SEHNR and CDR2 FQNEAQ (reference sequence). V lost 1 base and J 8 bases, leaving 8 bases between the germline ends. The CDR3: CASSLGLEGYTF. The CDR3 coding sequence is TGTGCCAGCAGCTTAGGATTGGAAGGCTACACCTTC.

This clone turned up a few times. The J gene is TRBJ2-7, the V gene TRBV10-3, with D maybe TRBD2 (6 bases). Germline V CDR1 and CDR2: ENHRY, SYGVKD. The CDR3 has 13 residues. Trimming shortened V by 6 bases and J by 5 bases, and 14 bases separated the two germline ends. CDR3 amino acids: CAISSGTGDEQYF. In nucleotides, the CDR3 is TGTGCCATCAGCTCCGGGACTGGGGACGAGCAGTACTTC.

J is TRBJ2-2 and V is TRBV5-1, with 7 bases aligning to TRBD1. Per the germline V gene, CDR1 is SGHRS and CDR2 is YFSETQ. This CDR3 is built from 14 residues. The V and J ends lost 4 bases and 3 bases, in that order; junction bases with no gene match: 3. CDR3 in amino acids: CASSPQGDTGELFF. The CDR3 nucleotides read TGCGCCAGCAGCCCTCAGGGGGACACCGGGGAGCTGTTTTTT. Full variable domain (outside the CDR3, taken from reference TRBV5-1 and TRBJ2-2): KAGVTQTPRYLIKTRGQQVTLSCSPISGHRSVSWYQQTPGQGLQFLFEYFSETQRNKGNFPGRFSGRQFSNSRSEMNVSTLELGDSALYLCASSPQGDTGELFFGEGSRLTVL.

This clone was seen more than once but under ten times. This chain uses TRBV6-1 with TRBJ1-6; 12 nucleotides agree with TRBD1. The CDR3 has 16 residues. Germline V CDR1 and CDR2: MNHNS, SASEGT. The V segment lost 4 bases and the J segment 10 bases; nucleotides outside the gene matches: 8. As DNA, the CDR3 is TGTGCCAGCAGTGTAGTGGGACAGGGGGCTGGGTCACCCCTCCACTTT. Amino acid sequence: CASSVVGQGAGSPLHF.

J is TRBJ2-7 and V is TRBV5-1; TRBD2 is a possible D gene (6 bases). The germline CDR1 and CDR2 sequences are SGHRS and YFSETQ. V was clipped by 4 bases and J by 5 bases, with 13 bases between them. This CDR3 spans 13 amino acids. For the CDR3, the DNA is TGCGCCAGCAGCCCTGGAGGGGCAAACGAGCAGTACTTC. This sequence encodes CASSPGGANEQYF. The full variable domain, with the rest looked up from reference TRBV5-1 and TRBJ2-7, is KAGVTQTPRYLIKTRGQQVTLSCSPISGHRSVSWYQQTPGQGLQFLFEYFSETQRNKGNFPGRFSGRQFSNSRSEMNVSTLELGDSALYLCASSPGGANEQYFGPGTRLTVT.

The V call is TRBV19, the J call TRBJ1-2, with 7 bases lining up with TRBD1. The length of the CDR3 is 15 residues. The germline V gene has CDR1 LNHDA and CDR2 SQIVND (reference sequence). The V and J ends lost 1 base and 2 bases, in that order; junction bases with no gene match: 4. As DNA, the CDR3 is TGTGCCAGTAGTATAGGGACAGGTCAAAACTATGGCTACACCTTC. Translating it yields CASSIGTGQNYGYTF. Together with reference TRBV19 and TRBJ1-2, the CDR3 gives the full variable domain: DGGITQSPKYLFRKEGQNVTLSCEQNLNHDAMYWYRQDPGQGLRLIYYSQIVNDFQKGDIAEGYSVSREKKESFPLTVTSAQKNPTAFYLCASSIGTGQNYGYTFGSGTRLTVV.

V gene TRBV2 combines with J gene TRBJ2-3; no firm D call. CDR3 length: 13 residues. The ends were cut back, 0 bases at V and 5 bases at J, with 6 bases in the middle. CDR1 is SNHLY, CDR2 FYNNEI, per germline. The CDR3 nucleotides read TGTGCCAGCAGTGAAGCGTACGAAGATACGCAGTATTTT. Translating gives CASSEAYEDTQYF.

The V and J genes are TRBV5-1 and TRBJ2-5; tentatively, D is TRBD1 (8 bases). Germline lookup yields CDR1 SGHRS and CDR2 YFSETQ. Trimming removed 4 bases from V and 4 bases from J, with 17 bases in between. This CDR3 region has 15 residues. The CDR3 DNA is TGCGCCAGCAGCCCAGGACAGGGAGGGGCAGAGACCCAGTACTTC. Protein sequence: CASSPGQGGAETQYF.

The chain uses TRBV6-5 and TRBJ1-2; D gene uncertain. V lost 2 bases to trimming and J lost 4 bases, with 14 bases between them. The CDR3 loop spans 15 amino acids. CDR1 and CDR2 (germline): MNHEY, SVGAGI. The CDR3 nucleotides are TGTGCCAGCAGTTACGAGGTGGGCACCTCCTATGGCTACACCTTC. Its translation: CASSYEVGTSYGYTF.

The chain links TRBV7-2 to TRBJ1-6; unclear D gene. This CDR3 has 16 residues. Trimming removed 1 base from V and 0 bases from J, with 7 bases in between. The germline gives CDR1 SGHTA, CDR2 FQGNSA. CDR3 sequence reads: CASSLGGSSYNSPLHF. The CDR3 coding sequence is TGTGCCAGCAGCTTAGGCGGTAGCTCCTATAATTCACCCCTCCACTTT. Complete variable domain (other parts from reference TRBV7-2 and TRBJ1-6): GAGVSQSPSNKVTEKGKDVELRCDPISGHTALYWYRQSLGQGLEFLIYFQGNSAPDKSGLPSDRFSAERTGGSVSTLTIQRTQQEDSAVYLCASSLGGSSYNSPLHFGNGTRLTVT.

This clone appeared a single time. The CDR3 is CASRPLKETGELFF. CDR3 nucleotide sequence: TGTGCCAGTAGACCCCTGAAAGAAACCGGGGAGCTGTTTTTT. J is TRBJ2-2 and V is TRBV19; D gene unclear. The CDR3 runs 14 residues. CDR1 is LNHDA, CDR2 SQIVND, per germline (reference sequence). V was cut by 6 bases and J by 5 bases, with 13 bases left in between.

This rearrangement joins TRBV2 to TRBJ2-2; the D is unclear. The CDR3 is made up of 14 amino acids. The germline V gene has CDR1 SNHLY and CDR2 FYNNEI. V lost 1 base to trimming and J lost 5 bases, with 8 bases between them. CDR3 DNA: TGTGCCAGCAGTGAAGAGGCCCTGACCGGGGAGCTGTTTTTT. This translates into CASSEEALTGELFF.

In nucleotides, the CDR3 is TGCGCCAGCAGCCCTCGTCCCCATACAGAAGATGGGGCCAACGTCCTGACTTTC. Amino acids: CASSPRPHTEDGANVLTF. The gene calls are TRBV4-1 and TRBJ2-6; D call uncertain. Germline V gene lookup returns CDR1 MGHRA and CDR2 YSYEKL. The length of the CDR3 is 18 residues. Trimming cost V 4 bases and J 3 bases, with 19 bases left between them.

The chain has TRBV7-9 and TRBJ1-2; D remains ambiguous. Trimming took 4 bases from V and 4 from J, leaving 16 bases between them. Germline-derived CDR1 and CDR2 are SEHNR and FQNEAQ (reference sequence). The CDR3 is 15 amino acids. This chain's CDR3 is CASSSPGQTFYGYTF. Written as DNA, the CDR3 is TGTGCCAGCAGCTCCCCGGGTCAGACCTTCTATGGCTACACCTTC.

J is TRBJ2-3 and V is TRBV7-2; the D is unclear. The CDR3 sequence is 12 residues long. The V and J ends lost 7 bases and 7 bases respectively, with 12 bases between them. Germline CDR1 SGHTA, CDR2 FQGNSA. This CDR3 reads CASTLRIHTQYF. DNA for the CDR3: TGTGCCAGCACCCTCCGCATACATACGCAGTATTTT.

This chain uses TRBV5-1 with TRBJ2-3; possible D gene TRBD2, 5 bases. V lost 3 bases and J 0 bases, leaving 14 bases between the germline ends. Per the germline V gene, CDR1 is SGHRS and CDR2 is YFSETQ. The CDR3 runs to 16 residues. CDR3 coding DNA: TGCGCCAGCAGCTCGAGTAGCGCGGCTAGCACAGATACGCAGTATTTT. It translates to CASSSSSAASTDTQYF. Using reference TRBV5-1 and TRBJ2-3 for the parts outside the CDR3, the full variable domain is KAGVTQTPRYLIKTRGQQVTLSCSPISGHRSVSWYQQTPGQGLQFLFEYFSETQRNKGNFPGRFSGRQFSNSRSEMNVSTLELGDSALYLCASSSSSAASTDTQYFGPGTRLTVL.

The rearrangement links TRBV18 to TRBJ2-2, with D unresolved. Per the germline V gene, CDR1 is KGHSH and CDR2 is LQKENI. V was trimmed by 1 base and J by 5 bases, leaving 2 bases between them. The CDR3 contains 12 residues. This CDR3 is CASSPQTGELFF. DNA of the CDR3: TGTGCCAGCTCACCACAGACCGGGGAGCTGTTTTTT.

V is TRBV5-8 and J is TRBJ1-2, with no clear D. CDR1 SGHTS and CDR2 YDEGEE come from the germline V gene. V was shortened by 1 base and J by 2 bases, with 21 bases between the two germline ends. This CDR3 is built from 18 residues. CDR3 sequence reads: CASSLTITGGGKNYGYTF. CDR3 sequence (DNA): TGTGCCAGCAGCTTGACTATTACGGGCGGAGGGAAGAACTATGGCTACACCTTC.

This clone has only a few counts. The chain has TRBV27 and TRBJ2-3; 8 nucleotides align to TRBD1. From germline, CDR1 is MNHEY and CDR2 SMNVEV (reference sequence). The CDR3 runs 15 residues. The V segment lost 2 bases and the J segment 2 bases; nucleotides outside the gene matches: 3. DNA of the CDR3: TGTGCCAGCAGTTTAGGACAGGGCCACACAGATACGCAGTATTTT. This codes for CASSLGQGHTDTQYF.

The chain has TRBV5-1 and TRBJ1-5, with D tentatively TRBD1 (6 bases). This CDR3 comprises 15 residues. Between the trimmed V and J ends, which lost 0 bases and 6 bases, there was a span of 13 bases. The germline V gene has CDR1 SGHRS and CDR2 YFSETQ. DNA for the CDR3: TGCGCCAGCAGCTTGGATGGCAGGGGCGGTCAGCCCCAGCATTTT. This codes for CASSLDGRGGQPQHF.

The CDR3 here is CASRQPTNYGYTF. The CDR3 DNA is TGTGCCAGCAGGCAACCGACTAACTATGGCTACACCTTC. The genes are TRBV6-5 and TRBJ1-2, with D hard to call. Trimming removed 6 bases at V and 0 bases at J, with 8 bases between. CDR1 is MNHEY, CDR2 SVGAGI, per germline. The CDR3 is 13 residues long.